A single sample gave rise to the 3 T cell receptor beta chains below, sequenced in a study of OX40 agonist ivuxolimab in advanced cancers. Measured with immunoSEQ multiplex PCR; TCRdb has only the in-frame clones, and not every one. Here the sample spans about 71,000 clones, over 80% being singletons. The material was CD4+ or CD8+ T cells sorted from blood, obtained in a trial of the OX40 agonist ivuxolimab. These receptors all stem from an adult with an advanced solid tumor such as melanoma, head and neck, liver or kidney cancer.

CDR3 coding DNA: TGTGCCGGCACTAGCGGGAGTAGAGCCGGGGAGCTGTTTTTT. The encoded protein is CAGTSGSRAGELFF. The chain joins TRBV7-9 to TRBJ2-2; 11 nucleotides agree with TRBD2. Germline trimming cut 11 bases from V and 6 bases from J; bases unmatched to any gene: 8. Germline V gives CDR1 SEHNR, CDR2 FQNEAQ (reference sequence). The CDR3 totals 14 residues.

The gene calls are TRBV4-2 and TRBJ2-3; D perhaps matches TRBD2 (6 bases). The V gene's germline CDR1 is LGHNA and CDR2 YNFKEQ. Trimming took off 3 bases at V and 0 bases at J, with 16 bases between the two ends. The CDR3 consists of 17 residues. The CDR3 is CASSQDIAETSTDTQYF. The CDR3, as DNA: TGTGCCAGCAGCCAGGACATAGCGGAAACTAGCACAGATACGCAGTATTTT.

This chain's CDR3 is CASRVSVDSPLHF. As DNA, the CDR3 is TGTGCCAGCAGAGTGAGCGTCGATTCACCCCTCCACTTT. V usage is TRBV6-1 and J usage is TRBJ1-6; no reliable D call. CDR3 length: 13 residues. V was cut by 6 bases and J by 8 bases, with 11 bases left in between. Germline CDR1 and CDR2: MNHNS and SASEGT.